The clone carrying this T cell receptor beta chain was detected only once. Germline values: CDR1 SGHVS, CDR2 FQNEAQ. Trimming cost V 4 bases and J 0 bases, with 24 bases left between them. This CDR3 region has 19 residues. The sample originates from a study of blood T cells in healthy people across ages. About the study: Every two T cells gave about one barcoded beta molecule via template switching.

Using a J-beta primer mix together with a sample-barcoded 5' primer, a second PCR was run for roughly 6 to 11 cycles. Each CDR3 protein gets one entry after TCRdb re-called the 5' RACE reads with MiXCR. Among roughly 500,000 distinct CDR3 sequences listed, approximately 27% were seen once. In terms of origin and age, donors were healthy Caucasian individuals from Russia aged roughly 6 to 90. A minimum of 7 million PBMCs was isolated per sample. The chain carries TRBV7-8 and TRBJ1-2; D not resolved. Sequencing was done on a sample of blood. This sequence was found in a woman in her 70s in good health. The CDR3 region is CASSSNQATWGYSNYGYTF. The CDR3 bases are TGTGCCAGCAGCTCCAATCAAGCGACATGGGGATACTCTAACTATGGCTACACCTTC.